These 32 T cell receptor beta chains were sequenced from one sample in a study of control samples from healthy donors and cancer patients. Method: immunoSEQ multiplex PCR; TCRdb's copy keeps in-frame clones and lacks some. This table has tens of thousands of clones, about 90% appearing once. Sequencing used blood. The receptors come from a man aged 45-60 years in good health.

This chain uses TRBV15 with TRBJ1-5; maybe TRBD1 (5 bases). Looked up from germline, CDR1 is LNHNV and CDR2 is YYDKDF (reference sequence). V was pared by 0 bases and J by 6 bases, with 12 bases between. The CDR3 covers 15 residues. Here the CDR3 reads CATSRDSGGGQPQHF. The DNA for the CDR3 is TGTGCCACCAGCAGAGATAGTGGGGGAGGTCAGCCCCAGCATTTT.

V and J are TRBV7-2 and TRBJ2-5; no clear D. The germline V gene has CDR1 SGHTA and CDR2 FQGNSA. The CDR3 sequence is 13 residues long. The V end was cut by 1 base, the J end by 1 base, with 4 bases between. Here the CDR3 DNA reads TGTGCCAGCAGCTTAGGGCTCCAAGAGACCCAGTACTTC. It codes for CASSLGLQETQYF.

The chain recombines TRBV24-1 with TRBJ2-1; TRBD1 agrees at 9 bases. The J segment lost 1 base and the V segment lost 0 bases, leaving 6 bases of the junction unmatched. There are 18 residues in the CDR3. Germline V gene data show CDR1 as KGHDR and CDR2 as SFDVKD. In DNA, the CDR3 is TGTGCCACCAGTGATTTGCAGGGACAGGGCCGATCCTACAATGAGCAGTTCTTC. Translation: CATSDLQGQGRSYNEQFF.

The gene calls are TRBV19 and TRBJ1-2, with 7 bases lining up with TRBD1. CDR3 length equals 13 residues. The germline V gene encodes CDR1 LNHDA and CDR2 SQIVND (reference sequence). V lost 3 bases, J lost 8 bases, and 6 bases stayed unmatched. DNA of the CDR3: TGTGCCAGTAGTATCAAGGGGGCGAACGGCTACACCTTC. It translates to CASSIKGANGYTF.

This sequence joins TRBV7-2 and TRBJ1-5; a possible D gene is TRBD1 (5 bases). This CDR3 has 11 residues. Germline CDR1 SGHTA, CDR2 FQGNSA. The germline V and J ends were trimmed by 6 bases and 13 bases, with 13 bases remaining between them. The CDR3 DNA is TGTGCCAGCAGTTGGGGGGGAAAACAGCATTTT. Residues: CASSWGGKQHF.

The chain recombines TRBV30 with TRBJ2-6; weak D call: TRBD1 (6 bases). Germline assignment: CDR1 GTSNPN and CDR2 SVGIG (reference sequence). V dropped 3 bases and J dropped 0 bases, with 12 bases sitting between them. The CDR3 has 16 amino acids. Here the CDR3 DNA reads TGTGCCTGGAGAAGGACAGTCAGCTCTGGGGCCAACGTCCTGACTTTC. Translating it yields CAWRRTVSSGANVLTF. The full variable domain, in which reference TRBV30 and TRBJ2-6 provide the parts outside the CDR3, is SQTIHQWPATLVQPVGSPLSLECTVEGTSNPNLYWYRQAAGRGLQLLFYSVGIGQISSEVPQNLSASRPQDRQFILSSKKLLLSDSGFYLCAWRRTVSSGANVLTFGAGSRLTVL.

The chain uses TRBV5-4 and TRBJ2-1; D might be TRBD1 (6 bases). The CDR3 covers 15 residues. V lost 7 bases to trimming and J lost 7 bases, with 21 bases between them. Germline V lookup: CDR1 SGHNT, CDR2 YYREEE (reference sequence). CDR3 region: CASGTGTSWVNEQFF. As DNA, the CDR3 is TGTGCCAGCGGCACAGGGACCTCCTGGGTGAATGAGCAGTTCTTC.

This rearrangement joins TRBV4-1 to TRBJ2-4, with 12 bases aligning to TRBD1. This CDR3 has 16 amino acids. Germline V gene lookup returns CDR1 MGHRA and CDR2 YSYEKL. The junction had 8 bases not matched to a gene; V was cut back by 4 bases and J by 7 bases. The CDR3 reads CASSPRPGQGANIQYF. The CDR3 DNA reads as TGCGCCAGCAGCCCTCGTCCGGGACAGGGGGCGAACATTCAGTACTTC.

The genes are TRBV10-3 and TRBJ1-1, with D unclear. The CDR3 extends over 15 amino acids. CDR1 and CDR2 from the germline V gene are ENHRY and SYGVKD. The V and J ends lost 4 bases and 2 bases respectively, with 14 bases between them. CDR3 loop: CAISGDTSFNTEAFF. The DNA for the CDR3 is TGTGCCATCAGTGGTGACACTTCATTCAACACTGAAGCTTTCTTT.

The chain has TRBV9 and TRBJ2-7; D is unresolved. This CDR3 contains 14 residues. The germline CDR1 and CDR2 sequences are SGDLS and YYNGEE. Trimming pared 4 bases from V and 2 bases from J, leaving 13 bases between. CDR3: CASSSDKVPYEQYF. The CDR3, as DNA: TGTGCCAGCAGCTCAGACAAGGTACCCTACGAGCAGTACTTC.

The CDR3 loop is CAASRQVSSYEQYF. The CDR3 DNA reads as TGCGCCGCAAGTAGACAGGTTTCCTCCTACGAGCAGTACTTC. V gene TRBV4-1 combines with J gene TRBJ2-7, with D perhaps matching TRBD1 (6 bases). The germline V gene encodes CDR1 MGHRA and CDR2 YSYEKL. Trimming took 11 bases from V and 0 from J, leaving 17 bases between them. The CDR3 runs to 14 residues.

This clone showed up just a few times. V is TRBV3-1 (or the pseudogene TRBV3-2) and J is TRBJ1-4; TRBD1 matches 9 bases. Trimming at V came to 1 base and at J to 10 bases, leaving 10 bases not matched to a gene. CDR3 length: 16 residues. Germline assignment: CDR1 LGHDT and CDR2 YNNKEL (reference sequence). The chain's CDR3 is CASSQGTRDRDVKLFF. The DNA for the CDR3 is TGTGCCAGCAGCCAAGGCACCAGGGACAGGGACGTAAAACTGTTTTTT.

This sequence joins TRBV25-1 and TRBJ2-1; 7 bases fit TRBD1. The CDR3 totals 16 residues. Losses at the gene ends were 1 base for V and 5 bases for J; bases not matched to a gene: 8. Germline V CDR1 and CDR2: MGHDK, SYGVNS. CDR3 protein: CASSESAQGDHNEQFF. DNA for the CDR3: TGTGCCAGCAGTGAATCTGCCCAGGGGGATCACAATGAGCAGTTCTTC.

This chain links TRBV4-3 with TRBJ1-4, with TRBD1 matching over 10 bases. Trimming cost V 0 bases and J 10 bases; bases outside gene matches: 8. The CDR3 loop spans 16 amino acids. Germline lookup yields CDR1 LGHNA and CDR2 YSLEER. The CDR3 sequence: CASSQEPDRGNGKLFF. The CDR3 DNA sequence: TGCGCCAGCAGCCAAGAGCCGGACAGGGGGAACGGAAAACTGTTTTTT.

The chain links TRBV3-1 (or the pseudogene TRBV3-2) to TRBJ2-1; 11 bases are a match to TRBD2. Germline CDR1 and CDR2: LGHDT and YNNKEL (reference sequence). CDR3 size: 15 residues. Trimming cost V 6 bases and J 4 bases; bases outside gene matches: 5. The CDR3 region is CASSRIAGGYNEQFF. The CDR3 DNA sequence: TGTGCCAGCAGTCGCATAGCGGGAGGGTACAATGAGCAGTTCTTC.

V is TRBV6-6 and J is TRBJ2-7, with TRBD2 matching 7 bases. Germline loops: CDR1 MNHNY, CDR2 SVGAGI (reference sequence). With V trimmed by 0 bases and J by 0 bases, 2 bases remained unmatched. The CDR3 runs to 15 residues. The CDR3 nucleotides are TGTGCCAGCAGTTACTCAGTAGCGGGCTCCTACGAGCAGTACTTC. This sequence encodes CASSYSVAGSYEQYF.

J is TRBJ2-3 and V is TRBV29-1; D is unclear. V was pared by 6 bases and J by 2 bases, with 12 bases between. The germline V gene encodes CDR1 SQVTM and CDR2 ANQGSEA. The CDR3 has 13 amino acids. The CDR3 region has the DNA TGCAGCGTCCACGGGCTTTTCACAGATACGCAGTATTTT. Translation: CSVHGLFTDTQYF.

This chain links TRBV24-1 with TRBJ2-1; D may be TRBD2 (6 bases). V was cut by 4 bases and J by 10 bases, with 16 bases left in between. The CDR3 loop spans 14 amino acids. Germline V gene data show CDR1 as KGHDR and CDR2 as SFDVKD. The CDR3 DNA reads TGTGCCACCAGTGAAGCGCGGGGCCCCCCAGAGCAGTTCTTC. It specifies CATSEARGPPEQFF.

The chain is built from TRBV19 and TRBJ1-6; possibly TRBD1 for D (5 bases). Between the trimmed V and J ends, which lost 8 bases and 3 bases, there was a span of 11 bases. CDR1 and CDR2 from the germline V gene are LNHDA and SQIVND (reference sequence). The CDR3 consists of 14 residues. In nucleotides, the CDR3 is TGTGCCAGTTCGACAGATCTCTATAATTCACCCCTCCACTTT. Residues: CASSTDLYNSPLHF.

V and J are TRBV7-3 and TRBJ1-2; D unresolved. Germline assignment: CDR1 SGHTA and CDR2 FQGTGA. There are 15 residues in the CDR3. V was trimmed by 4 bases and J by 6 bases, leaving 18 bases between them. The CDR3 DNA follows: TGTGCCAGCAGCTCGGGAACGAACCTTAGGGATGGCTACACCTTC. Its translation is CASSSGTNLRDGYTF.

The rearrangement links TRBV3-1 (or the pseudogene TRBV3-2) to TRBJ1-5; the D is unclear. Trimming left V 3 bases short and J 5 bases short, with 8 bases between. CDR1 and CDR2 (germline): LGHDT, YNNKEL (reference sequence). The CDR3 covers 13 residues. The CDR3 coding sequence is TGTGCCAGCAGCCAGAGGGAGCATCAGCCCCAGCATTTT. Translation gives CASSQREHQPQHF.

This chain uses TRBV5-1 with TRBJ2-2; D is undetermined. The ends were cut back, 0 bases at V and 5 bases at J, with 11 bases in the middle. The germline V gene has CDR1 SGHRS and CDR2 YFSETQ. The CDR3 is 15 amino acids. DNA for the CDR3: TGCGCCAGCAGCTTGGATTTAGGTGTAACCGGGGAGCTGTTTTTT. It is translated as CASSLDLGVTGELFF.

CDR3 bases: TGTGCCTGGAGTGTAACCGGACAGGGCACCTATGGCTACACCTTC. It yields the protein CAWSVTGQGTYGYTF. The rearrangement uses TRBV30 and TRBJ1-2, with 8 bases fitting TRBD1. CDR3 length: 15 amino acids. The germline CDR1 and CDR2 sequences are GTSNPN and SVGIG (reference sequence). The J segment lost 4 bases and the V segment lost 0 bases, leaving 7 bases of the junction unmatched.

This clone came up a few times. The V call is TRBV2, the J call TRBJ2-2; no clear D gene. Germline V gene data show CDR1 as SNHLY and CDR2 as FYNNEI. V lost 7 bases to trimming and J lost 6 bases, with 9 bases between them. The CDR3 loop spans 12 amino acids. The DNA of the CDR3 is TGTGCCAGCAATACTTCGCCCGGGGAGCTGTTTTTT. Translating it yields CASNTSPGELFF.

This chain connects TRBV4-2 to TRBJ2-1, with 7 bases lining up with TRBD2. Germline V gene lookup returns CDR1 LGHNA and CDR2 YNFKEQ. The CDR3 is made up of 15 amino acids. V shed 2 bases and J 8 bases; nucleotides not matched to a gene: 9. The CDR3 nucleotides are TGTGCCAGCAGCCAACGCGGGAGTCAGAGGGATGAGCAGTTCTTC. Protein sequence: CASSQRGSQRDEQFF.

The chain has TRBV5-1 and TRBJ2-1; D is unresolved. Germline CDR1 SGHRS, CDR2 YFSETQ. Deletions cut 0 bases from V and 2 bases from J, with 6 bases between. The CDR3 is 14 residues long. The CDR3 DNA follows: TGCGCCAGCAGCTTGGGGTCCCCCTACAATGAGCAGTTCTTC. It is translated as CASSLGSPYNEQFF.

The chain joins TRBV5-8 to TRBJ2-7; no definite D call. The CDR3 loop spans 12 amino acids. Germline CDR1 is SGHTS and CDR2 is YDEGEE. The ends were cut back, 2 bases at V and 2 bases at J, with 5 bases in the middle. The CDR3 DNA reads TGTGCCAGCAGCTTCCGCGCCTACGAGCAGTACTTC. Translating it yields CASSFRAYEQYF.

CDR3 nucleotides: TGTGCCAGCAGCCCCGCCGGGACTAGTAACTACGAGCAGTACGTC. It encodes CASSPAGTSNYEQYV. V and J are TRBV5-6 and TRBJ2-7, with 8 bases identical to TRBD2. Germline-derived CDR1 and CDR2 are SGHDT and YYEEEE. The CDR3 totals 15 residues. The V and J ends lost 4 bases and 3 bases, in that order; junction bases with no gene match: 9.

The chain employs TRBV13 and TRBJ2-4; 7 bases match TRBD2. CDR1 and CDR2 (germline): PRHDT, FYEKMQ (reference sequence). The CDR3 covers 13 residues. Unmatched junction bases numbered 3, after V lost 2 bases and J lost 8 bases. CDR3 amino acids: CASSLKRGDIQYF. Written as DNA, the CDR3 is TGTGCCAGCAGCTTAAAGCGGGGCGACATTCAGTACTTC. Combining the CDR3 with reference TRBV13 and TRBJ2-4 gives the whole variable domain AAGVIQSPRHLIKEKRETATLKCYPIPRHDTVYWYQQGPGQDPQFLISFYEKMQSDKGSIPDRFSAQQFSDYHSELNMSSLELGDSALYFCASSLKRGDIQYFGAGTRLSVL.

The chain has TRBV29-1 and TRBJ2-2; 7 nucleotides agree with TRBD1. V lost 4 bases, J lost 5 bases, and 4 bases stayed unmatched. The length of the CDR3 is 13 residues. Germline assignment: CDR1 SQVTM and CDR2 ANQGSEA. CDR3 sequence: CSVGKTGTGELFF. DNA of the CDR3: TGCAGCGTTGGGAAGACAGGGACCGGGGAGCTGTTTTTT.

V gene TRBV18 combines with J gene TRBJ1-1; D may be TRBD1 (5 bases). Germline V gene data show CDR1 as KGHSH and CDR2 as LQKENI. The ends were cut back, 3 bases at V and 7 bases at J, with 12 bases in the middle. This CDR3 region has 13 residues. CDR3 DNA sequence: TGTGCCAGCTCACCGGGGGAGAAGAATGAAGCTTTCTTT. Amino acids: CASSPGEKNEAFF.

The DNA for the CDR3 is TGTGCCAGCAGCGTCACTGCGACAGATACGCAGTATTTT. This translates into CASSVTATDTQYF. This chain uses TRBV5-8 with TRBJ2-3; D gene uncertain. Trimming cost V 4 bases and J 3 bases, with 9 bases left between them. The CDR3 has 13 amino acids. Looked up from germline, CDR1 is SGHTS and CDR2 is YDEGEE.